The T cell receptor beta chain described here comes from a study of Graves' ophthalmopathy and Graves' hyperthyroidism (dated by TCRdb to between 2018 and 2020). About the study as a whole: Peripheral blood was collected at initial diagnosis, prior to any treatment. The study used TCR beta repertoire signatures to distinguish Graves' ophthalmopathy from Graves' hyperthyroidism and to predict progression to ophthalmopathy. In total, 135 blood samples were TCR-sequenced: 40 to 45 ophthalmopathy, 75 hyperthyroidism and about 17 hyperthyroidism-to-ophthalmopathy patients. To explore V-J signatures that distinguish ophthalmopathy from hyperthyroidism, a discovery set of about 99 patients was enrolled, made up of 40 to 45 with ophthalmopathy and under 65 with stable hyperthyroidism. An independent validation cohort comprised about 20 hyperthyroidism patients and about 16 patients who later progressed from hyperthyroidism to ophthalmopathy. In roughly 6 hyperthyroidism patients, T-cell repertoires of thyroid tissue and blood were compared. Following sampling, methimazole starting at 30 mg daily was administered to hyperthyroidism patients, and high-dose intravenous methylprednisolone was administered to ophthalmopathy patients. The study at large found these results: In cross-validation, the 13-signature model distinguished ophthalmopathy from stable hyperthyroidism with 87.88% sensitivity and 81.08% specificity, while in the test set the corresponding values were roughly 80% and 75%. In validation, the model predicted ophthalmopathy progression with more than 70% sensitivity and roughly 78% specificity; some 13 predicted patients were CT-confirmed with GO in a median of approximately 6.5 months. Most expanded thyroid clonotypes with a frequency above 0.001 also appeared in blood, which suggests that blood repertoires may reflect the immune response in the thyroid. Sample size was not statistically predetermined, and group allocation was not concealed from the investigators.

From a lookup of the germline V gene, CDR1 and CDR2 are SNHLY and FYNNEI. Trimming at the junction amounts to 4 bases on V and 2 bases on J, and the germline ends lie 15 bases apart. The CDR3 runs 16 amino acids, cysteine and phenylalanine included. Only the CDR3 DNA is retained, 48 bases long and in frame from the first base. Ophthalmopathy patients had moderately to severely active disease, Clinical Activity Score of at least 3, NOSPECS grade of at least 4, and disease duration under 3 months. Patients with other autoimmune diseases, uncontrolled infections, pregnancy or lactation were excluded from the study. Clinical symptoms, serum thyroxine, TRAb, thyroid ultrasound and orbital computed tomography formed the basis of the diagnosis. Using Ficoll-Paque density gradient centrifugation, PBMCs were isolated from about 9.4 ml of fresh peripheral blood. Trizol reagent was used to extract the total RNA, and its quality was then checked on an Agilent 2100 Bioanalyzer.

TCR beta CDR3 regions were amplified from RNA transcripts for repertoire sequencing. A first-round RT-PCR used HTBI primers with the Qiagen OneStep RT-PCR kit, followed by a second-round multiplex PCR, size selection and purification. The libraries underwent paired-end sequencing with 100 bp reads on an Illumina HiSeq2000. Per the source publication's procedure: SOAPnuke was used for read processing, and reads with adapters, uncalled bases, a mean Phred below 15, or no exact constant-primer or identifier match were discarded. High-quality paired reads were merged with COPE v1.2.5. Each unique nucleotide sequence was treated as a clonotype, and MiTCR v1.1 was used to align the clonotypes to the IMGT TRB V, D and J references. Analysis was restricted to V-J combinations with a frequency above 0.0001, which covered about 99% of repertoires. A TCR clonal expansion and chaos score per V-J combination was defined as the ratio of F50 clonal expansion to chaos observed in the TCRdist matrix. Welch's t-statistics and random forest were used to reduce features to approximately 13 V-J combinations, which were fed into a naive Bayes classifier. Thyroid-blood repertoire similarity was quantified with the Morisita-Horn index. TCRdb ran its own pipeline on the public reads, namely fastp trimming at Q25 and MiXCR clone calling, and kept in-frame beta chains. Merged by CDR3 protein, the rows form single entries marked with the most common genes and DNA. These V and J calls derive from TCRdb rather than the authors' analysis. This sample is represented by approximately 700,000 distinct CDR3 sequences; around 40% of them were singletons. The ten largest clones represent 40% to 45% of the sample.

This clonotype was seen many times. Its antigen is unknown. No much larger clonotype is one base removed from it; base qualities were not supplied. The chain uses TRBV2 and TRBJ1-5; a confident D gene designation cannot be given. The sample consisted of peripheral blood. The sequence derives from an adult man with Graves' ophthalmopathy. CDR3 reads: CASSASGRSGNQPQHF. The DNA is as follows: TGTGCCAGCAGTGCCTCGGGCAGATCGGGCAATCAGCCCCAGCATTTT. Reference TRBV2 and TRBJ1-5 proteins supply the regions before and after the CDR3; the full variable domain is: EPEVTQTPSHQVTQMGQEVILRCVPISNHLYFYWYRQILGQKVEFLVSFYNNEISEKSEIFDDQFSVERPDGSNFTLKIRSTKLEDSAMYFCASSASGRSGNQPQHFGDGTRLSIL.